This TCR beta chain emerged from a study of control samples from healthy donors and cancer patients. Measured with immunoSEQ multiplex PCR; TCRdb has only the in-frame clones, and not every one. The table records some 140,000 clones, about nine tenths of them present only once. This receptor was obtained from a woman in her twenties or thirties in good health. Sequencing was performed on blood.

CDR3 bases: TGCAGCGTTGAAGATCAAGTGAACACTGAAGCTTTCTTT. Its protein product is CSVEDQVNTEAFF. The chain links TRBV29-1 to TRBJ1-1; the D is unclear. Germline V gene data show CDR1 as SQVTM and CDR2 as ANQGSEA. The CDR3 is 13 residues long. V lost 0 bases and J 0 bases, leaving 5 bases between the germline ends.